The clone carrying this TCR beta chain has a count of ten or more. Its antigen is undetermined. No ophthalmopathy progression within 18 months constituted stable Graves' hyperthyroidism. Exclusion criteria comprised uncontrolled infection, other autoimmune disease, pregnancy or lactation. This entry comes from a study of T cells in Graves' hyperthyroidism and ophthalmopathy. Turning to the study itself: Blood was drawn when the patient was first diagnosed and still untreated. General study results and limits: Researchers found most expanded thyroid clonotypes above 0.001 in blood as well.

CDR1 is SNHLY, CDR2 FYNNEI, per germline. The CDR3 spans 12 residues. Trimming removed 8 bases at V and 0 bases at J, with 8 bases between. RNA transcripts gave rise to amplified TCR beta CDR3 regions. Primed by the HTBI set, a first-round RT-PCR was run on the TCR CDR3. TCRdb re-derived calls from the multiplex PCR reads in MiXCR, one entry per CDR3 protein. The table lists over 200,000 distinct CDR3 sequences, about 16% of them singletons. The chain is built from TRBV2 and TRBJ2-7, with unresolved D. The sequenced sample was blood. The sequence came from a man aged 35 to 55 with Graves' hyperthyroidism. This chain's CDR3 is CASEADSYEQYF. The DNA for the CDR3 is TGTGCCAGCGAGGCGGACTCCTACGAGCAGTACTTC. The entire variable domain, with the rest obtained from reference TRBV2 and TRBJ2-7, is as follows: EPEVTQTPSHQVTQMGQEVILRCVPISNHLYFYWYRQILGQKVEFLVSFYNNEISEKSEIFDDQFSVERPDGSNFTLKIRSTKLEDSAMYFCASEADSYEQYFGPGTRLTVT.